The next 29 T cell receptor beta chains were all read from a single sample in a study of cytomegalovirus exposure and HLA in healthy donors. Some clones are missing from TCRdb's copy, which holds only in-frame ones; the method was immunoSEQ multiplex PCR. The sample comprises about 140,000 clones, around 87% of which are singletons, and around 10% rests with the top ten. The sample comprised PBMCs. The source of these receptors is a man aged 18 to 30 in good health and CMV-seropositive.

This chain links TRBV27 with TRBJ2-3; the D gene is possibly TRBD1 (7 bases). The V end lost 5 bases, the J end lost 6 bases, and 18 bases lay between the germline ends. The CDR3 length is 15 residues. Germline V gene sequence: CDR1 MNHEY, CDR2 SMNVEV (reference sequence). The CDR3 reads CASSRSGGWGDTQYF. CDR3 coding DNA: TGTGCCAGCAGTCGTTCAGGGGGGTGGGGGGATACGCAGTATTTT.

The chain uses TRBV2 and TRBJ2-5, with a weak D call TRBD1 (6 bases). V lost 3 bases to trimming and J lost 2 bases, with 10 bases between them. Per the germline V gene, CDR1 is SNHLY and CDR2 is FYNNEI. This CDR3 is built from 14 residues. The CDR3 loop is CASSEDRAQETQYF. CDR3 bases: TGTGCCAGCAGTGAGGACAGAGCACAAGAGACCCAGTACTTC. Combining the CDR3 with reference TRBV2 and TRBJ2-5 gives the whole variable domain EPEVTQTPSHQVTQMGQEVILRCVPISNHLYFYWYRQILGQKVEFLVSFYNNEISEKSEIFDDQFSVERPDGSNFTLKIRSTKLEDSAMYFCASSEDRAQETQYFGPGTRLLVL.

The genes are TRBV4-1 and TRBJ2-2, with 7 bases fitting TRBD2. CDR1 and CDR2 (germline): MGHRA, YSYEKL. With 1 base clipped from V and 5 bases from J, the junction kept 4 bases outside the gene matches. The CDR3 has 15 residues. The chain's CDR3 is CASSQGGRGTGELFF. In DNA, the CDR3 is TGCGCCAGCAGCCAAGGCGGGAGAGGGACCGGGGAGCTGTTTTTT.

CDR3 nucleotide sequence: TGTGCCAGCAGTCACCGGGACTCAGCAACTAATGAAAAACTGTTTTTT. Translated: CASSHRDSATNEKLFF. This sequence joins TRBV5-4 and TRBJ1-4; the D gene is possibly TRBD1 (5 bases). The CDR3 sequence is 16 residues long. Per the germline V gene, CDR1 is SGHNT and CDR2 is YYREEE (reference sequence). V gave up 5 bases and J gave up 0 bases, with 14 bases separating them.

This clone was counted only a few times. This chain uses TRBV2 with TRBJ2-7; 8 bases line up with TRBD1. This CDR3 region has 12 residues. Germline V gene lookup returns CDR1 SNHLY and CDR2 FYNNEI. Trimming at V came to 4 bases and at J to 5 bases, leaving 1 base not matched to a gene. CDR3 sequence reads: CASSVDRDEQYF. CDR3 sequence (DNA): TGTGCCAGCAGTGTGGACAGGGACGAGCAGTACTTC.

In regard to this clone: Additional DNA sequences in this sample encode the identical CDR3. The CDR3 bases are TGCGCCAGCAGCTTGAGACAGGGATTGAACACTGAAGCTTTCTTT. This gives the protein CASSLRQGLNTEAFF. The chain carries TRBV5-1 and TRBJ1-1, with TRBD1 identical over 7 bases. CDR3 length equals 15 residues. V was clipped by 1 base and J by 0 bases; unmatched bases: 3. Germline-derived CDR1 and CDR2 are SGHRS and YFSETQ.

The gene calls are TRBV5-1 and TRBJ1-4; 10 nucleotides align to TRBD1. CDR1 is SGHRS and CDR2 is YFSETQ in the germline V gene. CDR3 length equals 15 residues. With 0 bases clipped from V and 14 bases from J, the junction kept 10 bases outside the gene matches. As DNA, the CDR3 is TGCGCCAGCAGCTTGGAACCGGGACAGGGGATGAGTCTGTTTTTT. This gives the protein CASSLEPGQGMSLFF.

The V and J genes are TRBV5-4 and TRBJ2-7; D possibly corresponds to TRBD2 (5 bases). The germline V gene encodes CDR1 SGHNT and CDR2 YYREEE (reference sequence). V lost 7 bases to trimming and J lost 2 bases, with 13 bases between them. This CDR3 spans 13 amino acids. The CDR3 loop reads CASRVRGTYEQYF. Written as DNA, the CDR3 is TGTGCCAGCCGCGTACGGGGAACCTACGAGCAGTACTTC.

The chain links TRBV5-1 to TRBJ1-1; D is possibly TRBD1 (5 bases). Per the germline V gene, CDR1 is SGHRS and CDR2 is YFSETQ. V lost 4 bases to trimming and J lost 0 bases, with 16 bases between them. The CDR3 is 16 amino acids. CDR3 bases: TGCGCCAGCAGCAGATCAGGGAACCTAATGAACACTGAAGCTTTCTTT. This encodes CASSRSGNLMNTEAFF. The entire variable domain, with the rest obtained from reference TRBV5-1 and TRBJ1-1, is as follows: KAGVTQTPRYLIKTRGQQVTLSCSPISGHRSVSWYQQTPGQGLQFLFEYFSETQRNKGNFPGRFSGRQFSNSRSEMNVSTLELGDSALYLCASSRSGNLMNTEAFFGQGTRLTVV.

The chain uses TRBV2 and TRBJ2-3; 8 bases agree with TRBD2. The germline V gene encodes CDR1 SNHLY and CDR2 FYNNEI. This CDR3 has 16 amino acids. The V segment lost 8 bases and the J segment 4 bases; nucleotides outside the gene matches: 14. CDR3 protein: CASSWDGGVGPDTQYF. For the CDR3, the DNA is TGTGCCAGCTCATGGGACGGGGGGGTCGGGCCAGATACGCAGTATTTT. Filled out from reference TRBV2 and TRBJ2-3, the complete variable domain reads EPEVTQTPSHQVTQMGQEVILRCVPISNHLYFYWYRQILGQKVEFLVSFYNNEISEKSEIFDDQFSVERPDGSNFTLKIRSTKLEDSAMYFCASSWDGGVGPDTQYFGPGTRLTVL.

The chain is built from TRBV7-9 and TRBJ1-5; 9 bases match TRBD1. From germline, CDR1 is SEHNR and CDR2 FQNEAQ (reference sequence). The CDR3 runs to 16 residues. The V and J ends lost 4 bases and 0 bases, in that order; junction bases with no gene match: 4. CDR3 DNA: TGTGCCAGCAGCTGGGGACAGGGAAATAGCAATCAGCCCCAGCATTTT. It encodes CASSWGQGNSNQPQHF.

The chain joins TRBV30 to TRBJ2-1, with a weak D call TRBD2 (5 bases). Germline CDR1 and CDR2: GTSNPN and SVGIG (reference sequence). V lost 0 bases to trimming and J lost 10 bases, with 10 bases between them. The CDR3 runs to 12 residues. CDR3 protein: CAWSVLGSEQFF. The CDR3, as DNA: TGTGCCTGGAGTGTACTAGGCAGCGAGCAGTTCTTC.

V is TRBV7-9 and J is TRBJ2-1; 7 bases match TRBD1. CDR1 and CDR2 (germline): SEHNR, FQNEAQ (reference sequence). Trimming took 5 bases from V and 0 from J; bases not matched to a gene: 4. The CDR3 has 15 amino acids. CDR3: CASSSRGSSYNEQFF. The CDR3 coding sequence is TGTGCCAGCAGCAGCAGGGGGAGCTCCTACAATGAGCAGTTCTTC.

This chain connects TRBV11-2 to TRBJ2-2; D unresolved. The length of the CDR3 is 16 residues. V was clipped by 5 bases and J by 4 bases, with 17 bases between them. The germline V gene has CDR1 SGHAT and CDR2 FQNNGV. This chain's CDR3 is CASSVVRSRGTGELFF. As DNA, the CDR3 is TGTGCCAGCAGCGTGGTAAGGAGCCGCGGCACCGGGGAGCTGTTTTTT.

This clone was seen only a few times. The chain couples TRBV6-5 to TRBJ2-7; TRBD1 is a possible D gene (5 bases). Trimming removed 0 bases from V and 1 base from J, with 10 bases in between. This CDR3 is built from 15 residues. Per germline, CDR1 MNHEY and CDR2 SVGAGI. This chain's CDR3 is CASSYSGALSYEQYF. DNA of the CDR3: TGTGCCAGCAGTTACTCTGGGGCCCTTTCCTACGAGCAGTACTTC.

This sequence joins TRBV7-8 and TRBJ1-6; no clear D. Trimming removed 6 bases at V and 7 bases at J, with 13 bases between. CDR3 length equals 14 residues. CDR1 and CDR2 (germline): SGHVS, FQNEAQ. CDR3 in DNA: TGTGCCAGCAGTCTCGACAACAGCAATTCACCCCTCCACTTT. Residues: CASSLDNSNSPLHF.

In its sample, this clone was seen once. The V call is TRBV6-1, the J call TRBJ2-1, with a tentative D call TRBD2 (6 bases). The germline V gene encodes CDR1 MNHNS and CDR2 SASEGT. The V end was cut by 8 bases, the J end by 9 bases, with 14 bases between. This CDR3 is built from 12 residues. CDR3 bases: TGTGCCAGCGCTATTGGGCGGGGTGAGCAGTTCTTC. This translates into CASAIGRGEQFF.

The chain employs TRBV18 and TRBJ2-5; 8 nucleotides agree with TRBD1. Germline V gene sequence: CDR1 KGHSH, CDR2 LQKENI. J lost 4 bases, V lost 6 bases, and 1 base had no gene match. The CDR3 length is 12 residues. The chain's CDR3 is CASSDRGETQYF. Here the CDR3 DNA reads TGTGCCAGCTCCGACAGGGGAGAGACCCAGTACTTC. Full variable domain (remainder filled in from reference TRBV18 and TRBJ2-5): NAGVMQNPRHLVRRRGQEARLRCSPMKGHSHVYWYRQLPEEGLKFMVYLQKENIIDESGMPKERFSAEFPKEGPSILRIQQVVRGDSAAYFCASSDRGETQYFGPGTRLLVL.

V usage is TRBV25-1 and J usage is TRBJ1-2, with no clear D. V was shortened by 2 bases and J by 4 bases, with 8 bases between the two germline ends. The germline V gene encodes CDR1 MGHDK and CDR2 SYGVNS. There are 13 residues in the CDR3. DNA of the CDR3: TGTGCCAGCAGTGAAACTAGAGGCTATGGCTACACCTTC. Amino acids: CASSETRGYGYTF.

V and J are TRBV29-1 and TRBJ1-3; D call uncertain. CDR1 is SQVTM and CDR2 is ANQGSEA in the germline V gene. V was trimmed by 4 bases and J by 1 base, leaving 8 bases between them. The CDR3 is 13 amino acids. As DNA, the CDR3 is TGCAGCGTTGGGAGTATATCTGGAAACACCATATATTTT. It codes for CSVGSISGNTIYF.

This chain connects TRBV19 to TRBJ1-5; 8 nucleotides agree with TRBD1. Germline V gene sequence: CDR1 LNHDA, CDR2 SQIVND (reference sequence). V was clipped by 6 bases and J by 1 base; unmatched bases: 5. The CDR3 totals 15 residues. CDR3 in DNA: TGTGCCAGTAGGAGCACAGGGGGAAGCAATCAGCCCCAGCATTTT. Translation gives CASRSTGGSNQPQHF.

The rearrangement links TRBV19 to TRBJ1-5, with a tentative D call TRBD1 (6 bases). CDR1 LNHDA and CDR2 SQIVND come from the germline V gene (reference sequence). With 1 base removed from V and 5 bases from J, the gap between germline ends came to 18 bases. The CDR3 is 17 amino acids. As DNA, the CDR3 is TGTGCCAGTAGTATAGCAGGGGACAACCTCGGAGATCAGCCCCAGCATTTT. It codes for CASSIAGDNLGDQPQHF. Full variable domain (missing parts from reference TRBV19 and TRBJ1-5): DGGITQSPKYLFRKEGQNVTLSCEQNLNHDAMYWYRQDPGQGLRLIYYSQIVNDFQKGDIAEGYSVSREKKESFPLTVTSAQKNPTAFYLCASSIAGDNLGDQPQHFGDGTRLSIL.

The V gene is TRBV9, the J gene TRBJ1-2; TRBD1 matches at 8 bases. Germline-derived CDR1 and CDR2 are SGDLS and YYNGEE. This CDR3 region has 16 residues. The ends lost 4 bases at V and 5 bases at J; junction bases unmatched: 13. CDR3 sequence (DNA): TGTGCCAGCAGCCGGGAAGCCGGGACAGGACCTTATGGCTACACCTTC. Translating it yields CASSREAGTGPYGYTF.

The CDR3 coding sequence is TGTGCCAGCAGCTTACAGACAGTCAATCAGCCCCAGCATTTT. Its translation: CASSLQTVNQPQHF. The chain employs TRBV7-8 and TRBJ1-5, with TRBD1 as a possible D gene (5 bases). The CDR3 runs 14 residues. The ends were cut back, 2 bases at V and 3 bases at J, with 8 bases in the middle. Germline CDR1 is SGHVS and CDR2 is FQNEAQ.

The gene calls are TRBV14 and TRBJ1-1; no clear D gene. Germline CDR1 reads SGHDN; CDR2 reads FVKESK. This CDR3 contains 14 residues. Trimming pared 1 base from V and 3 bases from J, leaving 9 bases between. The CDR3 is CASSQGRAYTEAFF. CDR3 in DNA: TGTGCCAGCAGCCAAGGAAGAGCGTACACTGAAGCTTTCTTT.

The chain is built from TRBV13 and TRBJ2-2, with 7 bases that match TRBD1. Losses at the gene ends were 3 bases for V and 0 bases for J; bases not matched to a gene: 10. CDR3 length: 18 residues. From germline, CDR1 is PRHDT and CDR2 FYEKMQ (reference sequence). The CDR3: CASSFFTRGQSNTGELFF. The CDR3 DNA sequence: TGTGCCAGCAGCTTTTTTACTAGGGGACAGTCGAACACCGGGGAGCTGTTTTTT.

V and J are TRBV27 and TRBJ1-1; TRBD1 is a possible D gene (6 bases). The CDR3 covers 13 residues. V was cut by 5 bases and J by 11 bases, with 18 bases left in between. Germline loops: CDR1 MNHEY, CDR2 SMNVEV (reference sequence). CDR3 DNA: TGTGCCAGCAGTCCCCACGTATCAGGGGCGGCTTTCTTT. Its translation: CASSPHVSGAAFF.

The chain employs TRBV5-1 and TRBJ2-7, with 9 bases that match TRBD1. V trimming: 5 bases; J trimming: 3 bases; junction bases outside the gene matches: 6. Germline V lookup: CDR1 SGHRS, CDR2 YFSETQ. CDR3 length: 14 residues. The CDR3 loop is CASRPGTGSYEQYF. CDR3 nucleotide sequence: TGCGCCAGCAGACCCGGGACAGGGAGCTACGAGCAGTACTTC.

This clone turned up a few times. The rearrangement links TRBV28 to TRBJ1-6; the D is unclear. The germline CDR1 and CDR2 sequences are MDHEN and SYDVKM. The CDR3 spans 19 residues. V was trimmed by 2 bases and J by 0 bases, leaving 17 bases between them. The CDR3 DNA sequence: TGTGCCAGCAGTTTACTGTTAGTCCTGAAGAGCTCCTATAATTCACCCCTCCACTTT. This translates into CASSLLLVLKSSYNSPLHF.